This T cell receptor (beta chain) emerged from a study of blood T cell dynamics during melanoma immunotherapy. Time point reported: week 3, after first cycle of checkpoint inhibitor. General study results and limits: PBMC repertoires of eventual disease-control patients split at W3 into clonality or diversity gains.

This clone was counted a few times. The antigen is not known. TCRdb's copy holds only in-frame clones and misses some; the assay was immunoSEQ multiplex PCR. The repertoire holds roughly 14,000 clones, with 87% as singletons. The receptor was isolated from a human donor with melanoma. Sample: blood, taken from a patient treated with checkpoint blockade.

The CDR3 reads CASSRYRGYSNQPQHF. As DNA, the CDR3 is TGTGCCAGTAGTAGATACAGGGGTTATAGCAATCAGCCCCAGCATTTT. V and J are TRBV19 and TRBJ1-5; TRBD1 agrees at 7 bases. Unmatched junction bases numbered 6, after V lost 4 bases and J lost 0 bases. The CDR3 spans 16 residues. Germline V CDR1 and CDR2: LNHDA, SQIVND (reference sequence).